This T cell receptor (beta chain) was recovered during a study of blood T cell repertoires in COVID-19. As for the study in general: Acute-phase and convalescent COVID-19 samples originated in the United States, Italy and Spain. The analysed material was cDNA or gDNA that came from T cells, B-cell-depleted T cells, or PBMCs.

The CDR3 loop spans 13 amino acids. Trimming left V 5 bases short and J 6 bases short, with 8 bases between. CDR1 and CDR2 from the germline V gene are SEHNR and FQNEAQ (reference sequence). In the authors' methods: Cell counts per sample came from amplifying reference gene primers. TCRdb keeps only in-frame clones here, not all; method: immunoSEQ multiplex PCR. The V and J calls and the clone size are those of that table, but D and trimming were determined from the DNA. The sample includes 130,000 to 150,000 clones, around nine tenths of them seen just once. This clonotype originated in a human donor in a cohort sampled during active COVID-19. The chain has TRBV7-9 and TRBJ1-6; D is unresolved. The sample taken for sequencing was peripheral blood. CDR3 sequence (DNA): TGTGCCAGCAGCCCCCCGCGTAATTCACCCCTCCACTTT. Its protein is CASSPPRNSPLHF.